The 16 T cell receptor beta chains below were found in one sample sequenced in a study of T cells after posttransplantation cyclophosphamide. Repertoires were generated with immunoSEQ multiplex PCR, while TCRdb's copy carries only in-frame clones and drops some. The sample has tens of thousands of clones, none seen only once. The sample was PBMCs. The receptor set was obtained from a man in his forties in good health, CMV-negative, and a related stem cell transplant donor.

This clone was observed at least ten times. The chain employs TRBV5-8 and TRBJ2-1; D is ambiguous. The CDR3 has 13 residues. The ends were cut back, 0 bases at V and 10 bases at J, with 11 bases in the middle. CDR1 and CDR2 from the germline V gene are SGHTS and YDEGEE. DNA for the CDR3: TGTGCCAGCAGCTTGGGGGCCAGCCGGGAGCAGTTCTTC. It is translated as CASSLGASREQFF.

This clone came up many times. The rearrangement uses TRBV7-9 and TRBJ2-7; maybe TRBD1 (6 bases). Per germline, CDR1 SEHNR and CDR2 FQNEAQ (reference sequence). V lost 5 bases and J lost 2, with 13 bases in between. There are 14 residues in the CDR3. CDR3 sequence: CASSNLEGAYEQYF. The CDR3 DNA reads TGTGCCAGCAGCAACCTAGAGGGGGCCTACGAGCAGTACTTC. The entire variable domain, with the rest obtained from reference TRBV7-9 and TRBJ2-7, is as follows: DTGVSQNPRHKITKRGQNVTFRCDPISEHNRLYWYRQTLGQGPEFLTYFQNEAQLEKSRLLSDRFSAERPKGSFSTLEIQRTEQGDSAMYLCASSNLEGAYEQYFGPGTRLTVT.

V gene TRBV7-2 combines with J gene TRBJ2-3; 10 positions agree with TRBD1. Losses at the gene ends were 5 bases for V and 4 bases for J; bases not matched to a gene: 9. Germline lookup yields CDR1 SGHTA and CDR2 FQGNSA. The CDR3 is 16 residues long. This chain's CDR3 is CASSPQGTGDPDTQYF. Here the CDR3 DNA reads TGTGCCAGCAGCCCCCAGGGGACAGGGGATCCAGATACGCAGTATTTT.

This clone was counted many times. This chain connects TRBV19 to TRBJ1-5; the D gene is possibly TRBD1 (5 bases). Germline V gives CDR1 LNHDA, CDR2 SQIVND (reference sequence). Trimming shortened V by 7 bases and J by 3 bases, and 13 bases separated the two germline ends. The CDR3 is made up of 14 amino acids. The CDR3 bases are TGTGCCAGTACCAAGGACAACCTCAATCAGCCCCAGCATTTT. Protein product: CASTKDNLNQPQHF.

This clone was seen repeatedly, ten times or more. The chain recombines TRBV2 with TRBJ2-5; possibly TRBD1 for D (5 bases). Germline V gene lookup returns CDR1 SNHLY and CDR2 FYNNEI. Trimming shortened V by 1 base and J by 3 bases, and 6 bases separated the two germline ends. There are 13 residues in the CDR3. CDR3 coding DNA: TGTGCCAGCAGTGAAGAACAGGAAGAGACCCAGTACTTC. Translating it yields CASSEEQEETQYF.

This clone was counted at least ten times. The rearrangement links TRBV30 to TRBJ2-2; 9 nucleotides agree with TRBD1. The germline gives CDR1 GTSNPN, CDR2 SVGIG (reference sequence). Germline trimming cut 5 bases from V and 2 bases from J; bases unmatched to any gene: 12. This CDR3 has 17 amino acids. CDR3 sequence reads: CAWDRTGEDLNTGELFF. Written as DNA, the CDR3 is TGTGCCTGGGATAGGACAGGGGAGGACCTCAACACCGGGGAGCTGTTTTTT.

This clone occurred many times. The chain uses TRBV9 and TRBJ2-4; a possible D gene is TRBD1 (5 bases). Trimming pared 0 bases from V and 6 bases from J, leaving 16 bases between. There are 16 residues in the CDR3. In germline, CDR1 is SGDLS, CDR2 YYNGEE. CDR3 in DNA: TGTGCCAGCAGCGTAGAGGTTGGGGCAGTGCCAAACATTCAGTACTTC. Protein product: CASSVEVGAVPNIQYF.

This clone has ten or more counts. The V and J genes are TRBV2 and TRBJ2-7; a possible D gene is TRBD1 (5 bases). Trimming left V 9 bases short and J 2 bases short, with 17 bases between. The CDR3 has 14 residues. Germline CDR1 and CDR2: SNHLY and FYNNEI. CDR3 region: CASRSQGTTYEQYF. The CDR3 DNA is TGTGCCAGTAGATCGCAGGGCACAACCTACGAGCAGTACTTC.

This clone turned up a few times. The chain carries TRBV19 and TRBJ2-5; 9 bases fit TRBD2. Gene TRBJ2-7 matches the end of the DNA better, so the J call may be wrong. This CDR3 contains 14 residues. Germline V gene lookup returns CDR1 LNHDA and CDR2 SQIVND (reference sequence). The CDR3 protein is CASSGEGLAREQYF. The CDR3 DNA is TGTGCCAGTAGTGGGGAGGGACTAGCCCGCGAGCAGTACTTC.

This clone was seen many times. This rearrangement joins TRBV28 to TRBJ1-1, with D uncertain. The CDR3 has 8 amino acids. Trimming took off 11 bases at V and 6 bases at J, with 4 bases between the two ends. Germline CDR1 and CDR2: MDHEN and SYDVKM. In nucleotides, the CDR3 is TGTGCCTCCGCTGAAGCTTTCTTT. Protein sequence: CASAEAFF.

At least ten counts were recorded for this clone. This chain links TRBV27 with TRBJ1-2, with a possible D match to TRBD1 (6 bases). The CDR3 extends over 14 amino acids. The germline V gene encodes CDR1 MNHEY and CDR2 SMNVEV (reference sequence). Trimming took off 6 bases at V and 2 bases at J, with 13 bases between the two ends. The CDR3 is CASSPTGTNYGYTF. The CDR3 DNA sequence: TGTGCCAGCAGCCCGACAGGAACCAACTATGGCTACACCTTC.

In this sample, this clone turned up many times. V and J are TRBV19 and TRBJ2-1, with 11 nucleotides matching TRBD2. CDR3 length: 15 residues. V trimming: 2 bases; J trimming: 7 bases; junction bases outside the gene matches: 4. The V gene's germline CDR1 is LNHDA and CDR2 SQIVND (reference sequence). Written as DNA, the CDR3 is TGTGCCAGTAGTATAACTGGGACTAGCGGTAATGAGCAGTTCTTC. Encoded protein: CASSITGTSGNEQFF.

There are many counts of this clone. The rearrangement links TRBV30 to TRBJ1-1; D might be TRBD1 (6 bases). The CDR3 is 17 amino acids. The germline gives CDR1 GTSNPN, CDR2 SVGIG (reference sequence). V lost 3 bases, J lost 4 bases, and 24 bases lay in between. The CDR3 nucleotides read TGTGCCTGGAGCCTAGCCCTTCAACAGGGTGTTGTCACTGAAGCTTTCTTT. Translating it yields CAWSLALQQGVVTEAFF.

This clone occurred many times. The chain joins TRBV5-1 to TRBJ2-1, with D possibly matching TRBD2 (7 bases). CDR3 size: 17 residues. Germline V gene lookup returns CDR1 SGHRS and CDR2 YFSETQ. Trimming pared 0 bases from V and 2 bases from J, leaving 15 bases between. The DNA of the CDR3 is TGCGCCAGCAGCTTGGGGGTCGGGGGGCAGCCCTACAATGAGCAGTTCTTC. This encodes CASSLGVGGQPYNEQFF.

This clone was found many times. This CDR3 is CASSIDHRRRNNEQFF. In DNA, the CDR3 is TGTGCCAGTAGTATAGATCATCGGCGGAGAAACAATGAGCAGTTCTTC. The V and J genes are TRBV19 and TRBJ2-1; no clear D. The CDR3 spans 16 residues. CDR1 and CDR2 from the germline V gene are LNHDA and SQIVND (reference sequence). Trimming took off 0 bases at V and 5 bases at J, with 14 bases between the two ends.

This clone was seen many times. V gene TRBV5-1 combines with J gene TRBJ1-2; a possible D gene is TRBD1 (5 bases). The CDR3 spans 12 residues. Per germline, CDR1 SGHRS and CDR2 YFSETQ. Trimming pared 4 bases from V and 4 bases from J, leaving 8 bases between. This CDR3 is CASSVDTYGYTF. CDR3 coding DNA: TGCGCCAGCAGCGTGGACACCTATGGCTACACCTTC.